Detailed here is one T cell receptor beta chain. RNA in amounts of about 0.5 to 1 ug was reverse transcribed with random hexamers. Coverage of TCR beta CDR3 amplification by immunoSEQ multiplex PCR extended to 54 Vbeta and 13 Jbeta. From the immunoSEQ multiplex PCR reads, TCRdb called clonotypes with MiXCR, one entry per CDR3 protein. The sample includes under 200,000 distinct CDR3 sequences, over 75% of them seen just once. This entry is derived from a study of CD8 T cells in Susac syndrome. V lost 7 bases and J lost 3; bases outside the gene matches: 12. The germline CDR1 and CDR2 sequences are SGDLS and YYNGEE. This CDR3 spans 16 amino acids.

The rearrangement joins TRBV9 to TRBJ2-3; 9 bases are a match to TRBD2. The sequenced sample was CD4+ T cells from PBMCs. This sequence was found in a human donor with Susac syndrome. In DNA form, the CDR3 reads TGTGCCAGCGGGGAATTAGGCGGGGGGGCTACAGATACGCAGTATTTT. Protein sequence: CASGELGGGATDTQYF.